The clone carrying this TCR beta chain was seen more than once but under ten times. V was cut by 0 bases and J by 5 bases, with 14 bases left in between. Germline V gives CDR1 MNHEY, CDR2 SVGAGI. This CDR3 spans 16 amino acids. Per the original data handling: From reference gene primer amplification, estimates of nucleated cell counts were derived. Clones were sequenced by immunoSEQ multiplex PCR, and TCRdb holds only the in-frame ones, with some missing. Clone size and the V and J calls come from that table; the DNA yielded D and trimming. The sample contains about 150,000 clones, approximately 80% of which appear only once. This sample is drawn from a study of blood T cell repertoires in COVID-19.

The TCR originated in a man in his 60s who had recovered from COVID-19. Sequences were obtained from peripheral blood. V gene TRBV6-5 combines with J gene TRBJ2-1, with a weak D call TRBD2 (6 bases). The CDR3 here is CASSYSEASANNEQFF. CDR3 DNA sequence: TGTGCCAGCAGTTACTCGGAGGCTAGCGCTAACAATGAGCAGTTCTTC.